These 10 T cell receptor beta chains originate from one sample sequenced in a study of blood T cell repertoires in COVID-19. Using immunoSEQ multiplex PCR, the repertoire was profiled, and TCRdb retains in-frame clones only, with some absent. Of about 260,000 clones listed, 70% to 90% are singletons. Sequencing used PBMCs or T cells enriched from blood (not recorded which). These receptors originate from a man between 50 and 59 years old who had been exposed to COVID-19.

V is TRBV27 and J is TRBJ2-7; tentative D call: TRBD1 (6 bases). The CDR3 covers 13 residues. Trimming removed 6 bases at V and 6 bases at J, with 15 bases between. Germline V gene data show CDR1 as MNHEY and CDR2 as SMNVEV (reference sequence). CDR3 loop: CASSQQGIGEQYF. CDR3 DNA sequence: TGTGCCAGCAGCCAACAGGGTATTGGCGAGCAGTACTTC.

The chain has TRBV9 and TRBJ2-3; 9 bases agree with TRBD2. CDR3 length equals 17 residues. The germline gives CDR1 SGDLS, CDR2 YYNGEE. Losses at the gene ends were 4 bases for V and 3 bases for J; bases not matched to a gene: 12. The CDR3: CASSPHRASGTTDTQYF. The CDR3 DNA is TGTGCCAGCAGCCCCCATCGGGCTAGCGGGACAACAGATACGCAGTATTTT.

V and J are TRBV18 and TRBJ1-1; TRBD1 aligns across 11 bases. The V gene's germline CDR1 is KGHSH and CDR2 LQKENI. CDR3 length: 21 amino acids. Trimming took 1 base from V and 1 from J; bases not matched to a gene: 17. CDR3 sequence (DNA): TGTGCCAGCTCACCACACCCAGTGGGGACAGGGGGATCAGTATGGAACACTGAAGCTTTCTTT. Its translation is CASSPHPVGTGGSVWNTEAFF.

This chain connects TRBV20-1 to TRBJ1-1, with D unresolved. The CDR3 is 11 amino acids. Germline V gives CDR1 DFQATT, CDR2 SNEGSKA (reference sequence). Trimming shortened V by 7 bases and J by 6 bases, and 12 bases separated the two germline ends. The CDR3 nucleotides read TGCAGTGGGGTGAGGGTTCCTGAAGCTTTCTTT. This sequence encodes CSGVRVPEAFF.

The chain recombines TRBV12-3 or TRBV12-4 with TRBJ1-2, with D perhaps matching TRBD1 (5 bases). Between the trimmed V and J ends, which lost 3 bases and 4 bases, there was a span of 9 bases. This CDR3 spans 13 amino acids. This chain's CDR3 is CASSLTRVYGYTF. In DNA form, the CDR3 reads TGTGCCAGCAGTTTGACCAGGGTCTATGGCTACACCTTC.

V gene TRBV5-1 combines with J gene TRBJ2-1; TRBD2 matches 15 bases. CDR1 SGHRS and CDR2 YFSETQ come from the germline V gene. The J segment lost 0 bases and the V segment lost 3 bases, leaving 16 bases of the junction unmatched. The CDR3 spans 22 residues. DNA of the CDR3: TGCGCCAGCAGCTCCCTCCCCCTTGGACTAGCGGGAGGGTCAAGCTCCTACAATGAGCAGTTCTTC. Translated, it gives CASSSLPLGLAGGSSSYNEQFF.

The genes are TRBV3-1 (or the pseudogene TRBV3-2) and TRBJ1-3; D is unresolved. V lost 2 bases to trimming and J lost 0 bases, with 8 bases between them. CDR3 size: 15 residues. Germline V gives CDR1 LGHDT, CDR2 YNNKEL (reference sequence). The CDR3 DNA sequence: TGTGCCAGCAGCCAAAACAGATACTCTGGAAACACCATATATTTT. Amino acid sequence: CASSQNRYSGNTIYF.

The chain combines TRBV28 with TRBJ2-7, with TRBD2 matching over 13 bases. The CDR3 has 14 amino acids. CDR1 is MDHEN, CDR2 SYDVKM, per germline. Unmatched junction bases numbered 1, after V lost 2 bases and J lost 6 bases. For the CDR3, the DNA is TGTGCCAGCAGTTTAAGACTAGCGGGAGGCGAGCAGTACGTC. This translates into CASSLRLAGGEQYV.

This chain connects TRBV27 to TRBJ2-3; a weak D match, TRBD2 (5 bases). Germline loops: CDR1 MNHEY, CDR2 SMNVEV (reference sequence). The V and J ends lost 3 bases and 11 bases respectively, with 15 bases between them. The CDR3 loop spans 13 amino acids. The CDR3, as DNA: TGTGCCAGCAGTTTCCTAACTCCGGGATTGCAGTATTTT. Protein sequence: CASSFLTPGLQYF.

The V call is TRBV5-1, the J call TRBJ1-1, with D possibly being TRBD1 (5 bases). CDR1 SGHRS and CDR2 YFSETQ come from the germline V gene. The V end lost 8 bases, the J end lost 0 bases, and 17 bases lay between the germline ends. The CDR3 loop spans 15 amino acids. The CDR3 nucleotides are TGCGCCAGTCGGGCTTGGGGGGTCATGAACACTGAAGCTTTCTTT. This encodes CASRAWGVMNTEAFF. Full variable domain (missing parts from reference TRBV5-1 and TRBJ1-1): KAGVTQTPRYLIKTRGQQVTLSCSPISGHRSVSWYQQTPGQGLQFLFEYFSETQRNKGNFPGRFSGRQFSNSRSEMNVSTLELGDSALYLCASRAWGVMNTEAFFGQGTRLTVV.